The text below deals with one T cell receptor (beta chain). The V end lost 5 bases, the J end lost 8 bases, and 12 bases lay between the germline ends. The germline gives CDR1 SGHDT, CDR2 YYEEEE. This CDR3 is built from 12 residues. This sample is part of a study of blood T cell repertoires in COVID-19. Sequencing was performed with immunoSEQ multiplex PCR; in TCRdb, only in-frame clones are kept and a portion is missing. The sample carries some 120,000 clones, just under 85% recorded once. This sequence originates from a man between 65 and 85 years old with active or convalescent COVID-19. The chain combines TRBV5-6 with TRBJ2-3, with a possible D match to TRBD2 (5 bases). Sequencing was carried out using peripheral blood. CDR3 region: CASRRASGTQYF. In nucleotides, the CDR3 is TGTGCCAGCAGGCGGGCCTCCGGTACGCAGTATTTT.